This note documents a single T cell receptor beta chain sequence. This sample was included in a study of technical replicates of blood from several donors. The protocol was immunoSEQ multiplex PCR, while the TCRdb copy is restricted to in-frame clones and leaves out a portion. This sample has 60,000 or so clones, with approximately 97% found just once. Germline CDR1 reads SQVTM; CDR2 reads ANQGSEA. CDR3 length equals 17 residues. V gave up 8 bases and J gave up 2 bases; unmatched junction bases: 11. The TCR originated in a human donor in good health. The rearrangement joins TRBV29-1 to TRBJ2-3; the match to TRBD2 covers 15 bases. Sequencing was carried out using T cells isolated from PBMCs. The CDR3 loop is CSTVNWTSGRATDTQYF. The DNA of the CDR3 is TGCAGCACCGTGAACTGGACTAGCGGGAGGGCCACAGATACGCAGTATTTT.